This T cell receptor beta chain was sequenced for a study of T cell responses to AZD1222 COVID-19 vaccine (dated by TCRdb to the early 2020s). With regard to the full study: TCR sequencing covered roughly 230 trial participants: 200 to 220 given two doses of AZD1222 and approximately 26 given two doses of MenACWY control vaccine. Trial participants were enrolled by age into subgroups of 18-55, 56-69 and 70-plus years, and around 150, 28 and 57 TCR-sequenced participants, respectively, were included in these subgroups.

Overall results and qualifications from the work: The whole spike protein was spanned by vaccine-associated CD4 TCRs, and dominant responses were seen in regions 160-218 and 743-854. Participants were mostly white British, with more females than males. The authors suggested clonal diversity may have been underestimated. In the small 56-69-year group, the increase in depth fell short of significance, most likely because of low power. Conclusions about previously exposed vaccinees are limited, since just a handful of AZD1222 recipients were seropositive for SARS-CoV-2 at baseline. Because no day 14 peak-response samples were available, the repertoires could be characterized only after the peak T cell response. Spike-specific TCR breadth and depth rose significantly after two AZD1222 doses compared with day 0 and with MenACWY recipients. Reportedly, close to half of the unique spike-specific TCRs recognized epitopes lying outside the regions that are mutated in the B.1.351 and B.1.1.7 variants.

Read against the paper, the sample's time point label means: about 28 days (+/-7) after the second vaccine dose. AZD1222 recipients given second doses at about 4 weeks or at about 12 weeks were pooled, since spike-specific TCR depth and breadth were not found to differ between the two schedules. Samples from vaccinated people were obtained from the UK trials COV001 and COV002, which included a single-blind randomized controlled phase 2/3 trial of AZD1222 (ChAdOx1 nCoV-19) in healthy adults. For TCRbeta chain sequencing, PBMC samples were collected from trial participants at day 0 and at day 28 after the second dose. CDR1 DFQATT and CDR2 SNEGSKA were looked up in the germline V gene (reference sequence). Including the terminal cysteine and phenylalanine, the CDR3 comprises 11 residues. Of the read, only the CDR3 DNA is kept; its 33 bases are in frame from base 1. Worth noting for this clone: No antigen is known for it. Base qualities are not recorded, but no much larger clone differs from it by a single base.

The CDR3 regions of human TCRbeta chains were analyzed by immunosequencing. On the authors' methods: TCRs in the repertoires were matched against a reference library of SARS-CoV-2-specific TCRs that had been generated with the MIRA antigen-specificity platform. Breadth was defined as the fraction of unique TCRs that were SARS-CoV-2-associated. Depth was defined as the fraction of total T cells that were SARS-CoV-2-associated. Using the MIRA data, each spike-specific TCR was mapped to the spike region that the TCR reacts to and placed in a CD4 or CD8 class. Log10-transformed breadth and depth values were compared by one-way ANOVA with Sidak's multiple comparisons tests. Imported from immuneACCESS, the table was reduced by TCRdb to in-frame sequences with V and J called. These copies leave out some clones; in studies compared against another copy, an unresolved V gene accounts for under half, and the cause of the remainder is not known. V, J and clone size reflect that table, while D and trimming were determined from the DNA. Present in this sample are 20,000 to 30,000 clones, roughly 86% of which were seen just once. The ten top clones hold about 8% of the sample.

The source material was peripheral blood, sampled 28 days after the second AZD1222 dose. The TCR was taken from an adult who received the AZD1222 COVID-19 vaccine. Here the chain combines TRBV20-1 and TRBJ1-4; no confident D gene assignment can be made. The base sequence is TGCAGCTCGGGCCCGAATGAAAAACTGTTTTTT. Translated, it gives CSSGPNEKLFF.